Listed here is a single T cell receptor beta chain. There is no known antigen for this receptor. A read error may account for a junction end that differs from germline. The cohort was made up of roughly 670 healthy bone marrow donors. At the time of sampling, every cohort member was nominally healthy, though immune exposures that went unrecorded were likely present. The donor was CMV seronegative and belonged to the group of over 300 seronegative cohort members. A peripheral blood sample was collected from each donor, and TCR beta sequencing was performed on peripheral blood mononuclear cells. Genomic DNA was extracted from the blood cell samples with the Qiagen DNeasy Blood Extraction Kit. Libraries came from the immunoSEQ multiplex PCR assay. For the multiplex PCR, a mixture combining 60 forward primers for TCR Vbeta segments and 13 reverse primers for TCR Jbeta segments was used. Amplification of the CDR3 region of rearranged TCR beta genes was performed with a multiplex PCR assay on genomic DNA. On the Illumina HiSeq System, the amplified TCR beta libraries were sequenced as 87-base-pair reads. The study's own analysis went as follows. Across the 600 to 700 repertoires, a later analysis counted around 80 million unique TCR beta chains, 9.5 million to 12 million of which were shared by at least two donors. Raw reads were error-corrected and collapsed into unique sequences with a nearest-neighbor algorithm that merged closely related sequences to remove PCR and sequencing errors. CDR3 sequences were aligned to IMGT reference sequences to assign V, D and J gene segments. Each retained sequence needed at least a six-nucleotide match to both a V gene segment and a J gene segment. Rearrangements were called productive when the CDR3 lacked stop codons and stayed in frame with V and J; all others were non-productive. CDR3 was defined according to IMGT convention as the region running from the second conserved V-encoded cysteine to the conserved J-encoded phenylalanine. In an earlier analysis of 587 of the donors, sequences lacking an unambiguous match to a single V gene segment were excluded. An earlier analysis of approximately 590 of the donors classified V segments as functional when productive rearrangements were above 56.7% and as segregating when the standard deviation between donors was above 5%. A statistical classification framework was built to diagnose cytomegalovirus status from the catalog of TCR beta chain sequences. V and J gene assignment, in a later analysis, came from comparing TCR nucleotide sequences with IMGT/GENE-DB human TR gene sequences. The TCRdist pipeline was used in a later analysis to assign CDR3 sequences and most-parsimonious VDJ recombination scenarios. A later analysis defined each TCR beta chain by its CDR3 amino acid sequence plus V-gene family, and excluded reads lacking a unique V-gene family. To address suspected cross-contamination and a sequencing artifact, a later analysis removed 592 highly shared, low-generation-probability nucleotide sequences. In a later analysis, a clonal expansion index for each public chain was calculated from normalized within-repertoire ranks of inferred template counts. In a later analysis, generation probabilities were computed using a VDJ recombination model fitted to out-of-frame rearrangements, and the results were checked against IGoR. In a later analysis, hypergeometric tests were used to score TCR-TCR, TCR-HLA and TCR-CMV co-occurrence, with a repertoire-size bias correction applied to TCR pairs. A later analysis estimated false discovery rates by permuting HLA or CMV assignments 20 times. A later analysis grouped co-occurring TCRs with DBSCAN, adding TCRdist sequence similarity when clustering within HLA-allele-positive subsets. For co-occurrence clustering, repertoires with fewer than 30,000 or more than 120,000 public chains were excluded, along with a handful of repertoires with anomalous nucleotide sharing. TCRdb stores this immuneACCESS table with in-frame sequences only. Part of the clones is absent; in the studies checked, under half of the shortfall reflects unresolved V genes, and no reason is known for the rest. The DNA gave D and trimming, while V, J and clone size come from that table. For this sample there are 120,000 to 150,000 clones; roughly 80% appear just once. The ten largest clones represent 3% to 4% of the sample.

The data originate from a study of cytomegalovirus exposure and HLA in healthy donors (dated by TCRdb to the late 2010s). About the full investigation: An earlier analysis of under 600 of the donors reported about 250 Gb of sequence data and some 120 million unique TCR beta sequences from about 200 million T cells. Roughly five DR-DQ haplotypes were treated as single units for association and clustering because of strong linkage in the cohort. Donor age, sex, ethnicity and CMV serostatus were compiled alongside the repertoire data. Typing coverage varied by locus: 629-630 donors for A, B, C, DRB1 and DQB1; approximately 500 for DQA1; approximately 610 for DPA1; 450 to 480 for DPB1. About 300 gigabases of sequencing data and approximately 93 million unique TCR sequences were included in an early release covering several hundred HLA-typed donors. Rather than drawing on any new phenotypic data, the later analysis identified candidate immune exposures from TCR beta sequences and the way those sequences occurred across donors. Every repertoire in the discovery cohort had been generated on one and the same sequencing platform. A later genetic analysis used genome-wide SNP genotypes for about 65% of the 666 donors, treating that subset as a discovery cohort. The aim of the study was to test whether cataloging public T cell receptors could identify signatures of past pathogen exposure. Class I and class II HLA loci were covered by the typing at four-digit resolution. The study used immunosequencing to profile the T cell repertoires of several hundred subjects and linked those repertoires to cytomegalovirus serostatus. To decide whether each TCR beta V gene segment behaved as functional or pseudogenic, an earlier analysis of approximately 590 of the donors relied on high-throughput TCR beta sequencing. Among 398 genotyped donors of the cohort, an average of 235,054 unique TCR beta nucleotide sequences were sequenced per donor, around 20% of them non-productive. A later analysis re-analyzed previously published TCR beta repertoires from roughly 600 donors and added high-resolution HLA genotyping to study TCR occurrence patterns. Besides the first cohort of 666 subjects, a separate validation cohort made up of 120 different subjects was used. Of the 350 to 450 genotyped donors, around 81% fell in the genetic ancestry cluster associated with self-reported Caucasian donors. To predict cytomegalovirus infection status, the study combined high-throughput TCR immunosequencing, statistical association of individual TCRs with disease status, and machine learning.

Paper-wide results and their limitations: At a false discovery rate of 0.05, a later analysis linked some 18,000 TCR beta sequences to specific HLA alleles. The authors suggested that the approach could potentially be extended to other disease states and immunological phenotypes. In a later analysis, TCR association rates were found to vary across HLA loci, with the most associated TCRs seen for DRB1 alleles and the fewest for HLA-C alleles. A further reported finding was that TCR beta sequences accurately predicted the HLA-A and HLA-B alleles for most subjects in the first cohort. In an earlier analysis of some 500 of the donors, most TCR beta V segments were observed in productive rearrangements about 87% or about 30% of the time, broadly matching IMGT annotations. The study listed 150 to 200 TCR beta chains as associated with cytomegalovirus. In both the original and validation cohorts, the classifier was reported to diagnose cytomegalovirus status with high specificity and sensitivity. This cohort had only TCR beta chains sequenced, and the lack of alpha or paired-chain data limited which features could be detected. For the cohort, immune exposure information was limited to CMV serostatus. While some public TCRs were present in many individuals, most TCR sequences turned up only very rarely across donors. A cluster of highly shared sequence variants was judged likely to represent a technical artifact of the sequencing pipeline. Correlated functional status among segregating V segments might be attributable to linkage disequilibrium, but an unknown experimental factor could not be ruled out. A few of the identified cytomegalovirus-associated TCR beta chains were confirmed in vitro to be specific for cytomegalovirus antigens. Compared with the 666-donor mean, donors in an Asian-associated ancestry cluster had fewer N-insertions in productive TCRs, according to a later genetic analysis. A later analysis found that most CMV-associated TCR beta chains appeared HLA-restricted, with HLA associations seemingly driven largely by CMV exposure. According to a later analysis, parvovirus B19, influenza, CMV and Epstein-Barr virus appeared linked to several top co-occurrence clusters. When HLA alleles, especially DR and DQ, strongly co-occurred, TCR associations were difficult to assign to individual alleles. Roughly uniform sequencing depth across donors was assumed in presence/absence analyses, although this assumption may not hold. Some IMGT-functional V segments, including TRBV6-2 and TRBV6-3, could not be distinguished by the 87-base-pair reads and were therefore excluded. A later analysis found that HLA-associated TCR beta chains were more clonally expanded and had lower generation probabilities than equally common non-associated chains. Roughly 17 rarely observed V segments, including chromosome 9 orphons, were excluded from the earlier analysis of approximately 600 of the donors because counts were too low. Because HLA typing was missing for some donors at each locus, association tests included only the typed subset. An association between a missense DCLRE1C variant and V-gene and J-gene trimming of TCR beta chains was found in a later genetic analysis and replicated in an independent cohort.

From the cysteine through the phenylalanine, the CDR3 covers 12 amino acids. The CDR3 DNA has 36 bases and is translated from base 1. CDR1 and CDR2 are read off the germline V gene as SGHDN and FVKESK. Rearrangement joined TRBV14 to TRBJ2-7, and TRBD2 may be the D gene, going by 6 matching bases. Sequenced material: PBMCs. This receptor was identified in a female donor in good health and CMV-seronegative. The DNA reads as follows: TGTGCCAGCAGCCAGGAGAGGGGAGGCCATGGCTTC. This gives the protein CASSQERGGHGF.